Below are 26 T cell receptor beta chains sequenced from a single sample in a study of blood T cell repertoires in COVID-19. Libraries were prepared by immunoSEQ multiplex PCR; TCRdb keeps only in-frame clonotypes and omits some of them. Of about 260,000 clones listed, 88% are singletons. Input material: peripheral blood. The receptors were sampled from a man between 60 and 75 years old who had recovered from COVID-19.

The chain has TRBV18 and TRBJ2-5, with 13 bases matching TRBD2. The V gene end was trimmed by 0 bases and the J gene end by 5 bases; junction bases not matched to a gene: 0. This CDR3 has 15 residues. Germline-derived CDR1 and CDR2 are KGHSH and LQKENI. CDR3 sequence reads: CASSPPGLAGETQYF. Here the CDR3 DNA reads TGTGCCAGCTCACCACCGGGACTAGCGGGGGAGACCCAGTACTTC.

The V and J genes are TRBV4-2 and TRBJ2-6, with a weak D call TRBD2 (5 bases). Trimming left V 4 bases short and J 2 bases short, with 6 bases between. Per the germline V gene, CDR1 is LGHNA and CDR2 is YNFKEQ. This CDR3 has 14 amino acids. The CDR3 reads CASSRAAGANVLTF. In DNA form, the CDR3 reads TGTGCCAGCAGCCGAGCGGCTGGGGCCAACGTCCTGACTTTC.

This rearrangement joins TRBV11-2 to TRBJ2-7; tentative D call: TRBD1 (8 bases). Trimming removed 1 base from V and 4 bases from J, with 14 bases in between. The germline V gene has CDR1 SGHAT and CDR2 FQNNGV. This CDR3 spans 15 amino acids. The CDR3 sequence is CASSLGQGTTYEQYF. The CDR3 DNA follows: TGTGCCAGCAGCTTAGGACAGGGGACTACGTACGAGCAGTACTTC. Full variable domain (rest looked up from reference TRBV11-2 and TRBJ2-7): EAGVAQSPRYKIIEKRQSVAFWCNPISGHATLYWYQQILGQGPKLLIQFQNNGVVDDSQLPKDRFSAERLKGVDSTLKIQPAKLEDSAVYLCASSLGQGTTYEQYFGPGTRLTVT.

This clone occurred once. This sequence joins TRBV7-7 and TRBJ2-6; maybe TRBD2 (5 bases). V was cut by 2 bases and J by 2 bases, with 19 bases left in between. CDR1 SSHAT and CDR2 FNYEAQ come from the germline V gene (reference sequence). The CDR3 is 19 residues long. CDR3 region: CASSLTPYGLGAGANVLTF. In DNA, the CDR3 is TGTGCCAGCAGCTTAACTCCTTACGGACTCGGGGCTGGGGCCAACGTCCTGACTTTC.

This chain connects TRBV12-3 or TRBV12-4 to TRBJ1-1; 7 positions agree with TRBD1. This CDR3 has 11 amino acids. After removal of 5 bases from V and 11 bases from J, the junction contained 5 bases not matched to a gene. CDR3: CASSLRDSAFF. The CDR3 bases are TGTGCCAGCAGTCTCCGGGACAGTGCTTTCTTT.

This chain uses TRBV11-2 with TRBJ2-2, with D hard to call. The CDR3 contains 13 residues. The V and J ends lost 1 base and 5 bases respectively, with 5 bases between them. The germline V gene has CDR1 SGHAT and CDR2 FQNNGV. The CDR3 DNA follows: TGTGCCAGCAGCTTAGCCGGGACCGGGGAGCTGTTTTTT. Its protein product is CASSLAGTGELFF. The full variable domain, its missing parts supplied by reference TRBV11-2 and TRBJ2-2, is EAGVAQSPRYKIIEKRQSVAFWCNPISGHATLYWYQQILGQGPKLLIQFQNNGVVDDSQLPKDRFSAERLKGVDSTLKIQPAKLEDSAVYLCASSLAGTGELFFGEGSRLTVL.

The genes are TRBV3-1 (or the pseudogene TRBV3-2) and TRBJ2-5, with 7 bases matching TRBD1. The CDR3 runs 15 residues. V dropped 5 bases and J dropped 4; count of bases not matched to a gene: 10. Germline V CDR1 and CDR2: LGHDT, YNNKEL (reference sequence). The CDR3, as DNA: TGTGCCAGCAGCGCAGGGACAGTTTATGGAGAGACCCAGTACTTC. Its translation is CASSAGTVYGETQYF.

The V and J genes are TRBV7-2 and TRBJ2-7; D gene uncertain. The V gene's germline CDR1 is SGHTA and CDR2 FQGNSA. Trimming took off 1 base at V and 2 bases at J, with 9 bases between the two ends. The CDR3 extends over 14 amino acids. The CDR3 protein is CASSLVVGAYEQYF. CDR3 DNA: TGTGCCAGCAGCTTAGTGGTCGGTGCCTACGAGCAGTACTTC.

In its sample, this clone was seen a few times. J is TRBJ1-1 and V is TRBV7-3; D remains unclear. Trimming shortened V by 4 bases and J by 1 base, and 7 bases separated the two germline ends. Germline V gene lookup returns CDR1 SGHTA and CDR2 FQGTGA. This CDR3 comprises 13 residues. The CDR3 here is CASSSQENTEAFF. The DNA of the CDR3 is TGTGCCAGCAGCTCCCAGGAGAACACTGAAGCTTTCTTT.

In nucleotides, the CDR3 is TGTGCCAGCGACGCAGGGTTGATAGAAGAGCAGTACTTC. Its translation: CASDAGLIEEQYF. The chain carries TRBV3-1 (or the pseudogene TRBV3-2) and TRBJ2-7; a possible D gene is TRBD1 (5 bases). V lost 8 bases, J lost 7 bases, and 18 bases lay in between. The germline CDR1 and CDR2 sequences are LGHDT and YNNKEL (reference sequence). The CDR3 contains 13 residues.

The chain links TRBV7-8 to TRBJ2-3; TRBD1 matches at 7 bases. Germline CDR1 SGHVS, CDR2 FQNEAQ. The length of the CDR3 is 14 residues. J gave up 4 bases and V 5 bases, and 6 bases lay outside the gene matches. CDR3 DNA: TGTGCCAGCAGCCAGACAGGGTTCGCAGATACGCAGTATTTT. It is translated as CASSQTGFADTQYF. Full variable domain (missing parts from reference TRBV7-8 and TRBJ2-3): GAGVSQSPRYKVAKRGQDVALRCDPISGHVSLFWYQQALGQGPEFLTYFQNEAQLDKSGLPSDRFFAERPEGSVSTLKIQRTQQEDSAVYLCASSQTGFADTQYFGPGTRLTVL.

The chain employs TRBV2 and TRBJ1-5; 10 positions agree with TRBD1. The germline V gene has CDR1 SNHLY and CDR2 FYNNEI. The V and J ends lost 6 bases and 6 bases, in that order; junction bases with no gene match: 5. CDR3 length equals 14 residues. The CDR3 is CASRTDRGFQPQHF. The CDR3 DNA reads TGTGCCAGCAGGACGGACAGGGGGTTTCAGCCCCAGCATTTT.

This rearrangement joins TRBV7-2 to TRBJ2-7; 8 bases map to TRBD1. V trimming: 5 bases; J trimming: 3 bases; junction bases outside the gene matches: 15. CDR3 length: 17 residues. Germline CDR1 reads SGHTA; CDR2 reads FQGNSA. Written as DNA, the CDR3 is TGTGCCAGCAGCAACCTTCGGGGGCGGACAGGGATCTACGAGCAGTACTTC. Its translation: CASSNLRGRTGIYEQYF.

This clone was seen a single time. The sample holds other DNA sequences that translate to the same CDR3. The chain combines TRBV30 with TRBJ2-5; D may be TRBD2 (6 bases). V gave up 0 bases and J gave up 2 bases, with 7 bases separating them. Germline values: CDR1 GTSNPN, CDR2 SVGIG (reference sequence). The length of the CDR3 is 13 residues. CDR3 protein: CAWSVGGQETQYF. The CDR3 region has the DNA TGTGCCTGGAGTGTCGGGGGACAAGAGACCCAGTACTTC. Together with reference TRBV30 and TRBJ2-5, the CDR3 gives the full variable domain: SQTIHQWPATLVQPVGSPLSLECTVEGTSNPNLYWYRQAAGRGLQLLFYSVGIGQISSEVPQNLSASRPQDRQFILSSKKLLLSDSGFYLCAWSVGGQETQYFGPGTRLLVL.

There are a few counts of this clone. The chain employs TRBV11-1 and TRBJ2-1, with 12 bases aligning to TRBD2. The trim removed 2 bases at V and 10 bases at J, leaving 0 bases unmatched. CDR3 length: 13 residues. Germline lookup yields CDR1 SGHAT and CDR2 FQDESV (reference sequence). The CDR3 region is CASSLLAGGEQFF. The CDR3 DNA sequence: TGTGCCAGCAGCTTACTAGCGGGGGGGGAGCAGTTCTTC.

The rearrangement joins TRBV6-2 or TRBV6-3 to TRBJ1-2, with D hard to call. V lost 5 bases, J lost 4 bases, and 14 bases lay in between. Germline CDR1 and CDR2: MNHEY and SVGEGT. The CDR3 is 14 amino acids. CDR3 in amino acids: CASSPVGSSYGYTF. The CDR3 region has the DNA TGTGCCAGCAGTCCCGTTGGGTCTAGCTATGGCTACACCTTC.

This chain connects TRBV10-2 to TRBJ2-5, with 10 bases aligning to TRBD1. Germline-derived CDR1 and CDR2 are WSHSY and SAAADI. The CDR3 totals 15 residues. The J segment lost 0 bases and the V segment lost 7 bases, leaving 5 bases of the junction unmatched. This chain's CDR3 is CASKKDRGNQETQYF. CDR3 in DNA: TGCGCCAGCAAGAAGGACAGGGGGAACCAAGAGACCCAGTACTTC.

The chain employs TRBV5-1 and TRBJ1-2; unclear D gene. V was trimmed by 0 bases and J by 8 bases, leaving 8 bases between them. CDR3 length: 12 amino acids. Germline V gene data show CDR1 as SGHRS and CDR2 as YFSETQ. CDR3: CASSLGHEGYTF. The CDR3 DNA follows: TGCGCCAGCAGCTTGGGCCACGAGGGCTACACCTTC.

The rearrangement links TRBV5-6 to TRBJ2-6; D unresolved. In germline, CDR1 is SGHDT, CDR2 YYEEEE. This CDR3 has 17 amino acids. Trimming removed 4 bases from V and 2 bases from J, with 16 bases in between. The CDR3 protein is CASSRTDRSAGANVLTF. CDR3 nucleotides: TGTGCCAGCAGCCGTACTGACCGGAGTGCTGGGGCCAACGTCCTGACTTTC. The complete variable domain, with remaining parts taken from reference TRBV5-6 and TRBJ2-6, reads DAGVTQSPTHLIKTRGQQVTLRCSPKSGHDTVSWYQQALGQGPQFIFQYYEEEERQRGNFPDRFSGHQFPNYSSELNVNALLLGDSALYLCASSRTDRSAGANVLTFGAGSRLTVL.

Here the CDR3 DNA reads TGCGCCAGCAGCTTGGTCCGGGGCGGGACGGGTAATTCACCCCTCCACTTT. Its protein is CASSLVRGGTGNSPLHF. The V and J genes are TRBV5-1 and TRBJ1-6, with D maybe TRBD1 (5 bases). This CDR3 comprises 17 residues. The V end lost 0 bases, the J end lost 6 bases, and 16 bases lay between the germline ends. Germline values: CDR1 SGHRS, CDR2 YFSETQ.

The rearrangement uses TRBV19 and TRBJ1-2, with D unclear. Germline assignment: CDR1 LNHDA and CDR2 SQIVND (reference sequence). CDR3 length equals 15 residues. Trimming stripped 3 bases from V and 4 bases from J, with 15 bases between. DNA of the CDR3: TGTGCCAGTAGTATGTTCCCCGCCGTCAGCTATGGCTACACCTTC. Its translation: CASSMFPAVSYGYTF.

In DNA form, the CDR3 reads TGTGCCAGTAGTATCCCGGGACAGGGGTCCCACGAGCAGTACTTC. Its translation: CASSIPGQGSHEQYF. The chain couples TRBV19 to TRBJ2-7, with 10 bases matching TRBD1. In germline, CDR1 is LNHDA, CDR2 SQIVND (reference sequence). The length of the CDR3 is 15 residues. V lost 3 bases, J lost 5 bases, and 7 bases stayed unmatched.

This clone was picked up one time. This rearrangement joins TRBV19 to TRBJ2-2, with D unresolved. Trimming left V 7 bases short and J 0 bases short, with 15 bases between. CDR3 size: 16 residues. The germline V gene has CDR1 LNHDA and CDR2 SQIVND (reference sequence). CDR3 sequence (DNA): TGTGCCAGTACCACCTGGCGGAAAGCGAACACCGGGGAGCTGTTTTTT. Protein product: CASTTWRKANTGELFF.

The gene calls are TRBV9 and TRBJ2-6, with 12 bases that match TRBD2. This CDR3 spans 19 amino acids. J lost 0 bases, V lost 4 bases, and 8 bases had no gene match. Germline assignment: CDR1 SGDLS and CDR2 YYNGEE. The chain's CDR3 is CASSPRTSGVGSGANVLTF. The CDR3 bases are TGTGCCAGCAGCCCCCGGACTAGCGGGGTAGGCTCTGGGGCCAACGTCCTGACTTTC.

The chain is built from TRBV4-1 and TRBJ2-5; TRBD1 matches 8 bases. V was pared by 3 bases and J by 6 bases, with 3 bases of the junction left unmatched. CDR1 is MGHRA, CDR2 YSYEKL, per germline. The CDR3 length is 13 residues. CDR3 sequence reads: CASSQDREKTQYF. CDR3 coding DNA: TGCGCCAGCAGCCAGGACAGGGAAAAGACCCAGTACTTC.

The chain couples TRBV2 to TRBJ1-1, with D tentatively TRBD1 (5 bases). Germline V gene lookup returns CDR1 SNHLY and CDR2 FYNNEI. The length of the CDR3 is 12 residues. Trimming removed 11 bases from V and 8 bases from J, with 18 bases in between. In nucleotides, the CDR3 is TGTGCCCTTTGGGGGGTCGAGGGCGAAGCTTTCTTT. This sequence encodes CALWGVEGEAFF. Full variable domain (rest looked up from reference TRBV2 and TRBJ1-1): EPEVTQTPSHQVTQMGQEVILRCVPISNHLYFYWYRQILGQKVEFLVSFYNNEISEKSEIFDDQFSVERPDGSNFTLKIRSTKLEDSAMYFCALWGVEGEAFFGQGTRLTVV.